This T cell receptor (beta chain) was profiled in a study of PD-L1 blockade in urothelial cancer. Study-wide context: The patients first took atezolizumab in about 2014, receiving 1,200 mg intravenously every 3 weeks. Male patients with bladder-origin urothelial cancer numbered about 90% of the roughly 29.

Libraries were prepared by immunoSEQ multiplex PCR; TCRdb keeps only in-frame clonotypes and omits some of them. Of tens of thousands of clones in the sample, 90% were seen once. Germline values: CDR1 SGHTA, CDR2 FQGNSA. The V gene lost 5 bases and the J gene lost 5 bases, with 18 bases spanning the gap. This CDR3 contains 15 residues. The time point is: pretreatment peripheral blood. The starting material was PBMCs, obtained around atezolizumab (anti-PD-L1) treatment. This sequence was found in a man aged 55 to 69 with urothelial cancer. This rearrangement joins TRBV7-2 to TRBJ2-5, with a weak D call TRBD1 (8 bases). CDR3 protein: CASSQQGGDGETQYF. The CDR3 DNA is TGTGCCAGCAGCCAACAGGGGGGGGATGGGGAGACCCAGTACTTC.